These 16 T cell receptor beta chains were all obtained from the same sample, sequenced in a study of early T cells in non-severe SARS-CoV-2 infection. In TCRdb, the 5' RACE reads were re-called with MiXCR into one record per CDR3 protein. The data hold about 31,000 distinct CDR3 sequences, with approximately 5.3% observed a single time. The sequencing sample was made of whole blood. These receptors all stem from an adult who was a healthcare worker with PCR-confirmed SARS-CoV-2 infection or an uninfected control (not recorded which).

This clonotype appeared many times. V and J are TRBV7-9 and TRBJ2-5, with 10 bases lining up with TRBD2. V shed 5 bases and J 3 bases; nucleotides not matched to a gene: 6. The CDR3 is made up of 15 amino acids. CDR1 and CDR2 (germline): SEHNR, FQNEAQ (reference sequence). CDR3 in DNA: TGTGCCAGCAGCAGAAACGGACTAGCGGAAGAGACCCAGTACTTC. It yields the protein CASSRNGLAEETQYF. Full variable domain (missing parts from reference TRBV7-9 and TRBJ2-5): DTGVSQNPRHKITKRGQNVTFRCDPISEHNRLYWYRQTLGQGPEFLTYFQNEAQLEKSRLLSDRFSAERPKGSFSTLEIQRTEQGDSAMYLCASSRNGLAEETQYFGPGTRLLVL.

This clonotype has only a few counts. The chain links TRBV30 to TRBJ1-5; D remains ambiguous. V was clipped by 1 base and J by 5 bases, with 15 bases between them. The CDR3 spans 15 residues. The germline gives CDR1 GTSNPN, CDR2 SVGIG (reference sequence). CDR3 region: CAWSEGSFPDQPQHF. The CDR3 DNA follows: TGTGCCTGGAGTGAAGGCAGTTTCCCCGATCAGCCCCAGCATTTT.

In its sample, this clonotype was seen a few times. The chain joins TRBV7-6 to TRBJ2-1; 8 bases align to TRBD2. Germline V gene data show CDR1 as SGHVS and CDR2 as FNYEAQ. J was trimmed by 2 bases and V by 1 base; bases with no gene match: 1. The CDR3 runs 15 residues. CDR3 sequence (DNA): TGTGCCAGCAGCTTAGATAGCGGGACCTACAATGAGCAGTTCTTC. Its protein is CASSLDSGTYNEQFF.

The rearrangement links TRBV7-3 to TRBJ2-1; possibly TRBD2 for D (5 bases). Germline CDR1 reads SGHTA; CDR2 reads FQGTGA. V gave up 5 bases and J gave up 8 bases, with 10 bases separating them. The CDR3 covers 12 residues. CDR3 protein: CASSLSGYEQFF. CDR3 nucleotides: TGTGCCAGCAGCCTAAGCGGCTATGAGCAGTTCTTC. Supplemented by reference TRBV7-3 and TRBJ2-1, the full variable domain reads GAGVSQTPSNKVTEKGKYVELRCDPISGHTALYWYRQSLGQGPEFLIYFQGTGAADDSGLPNDRFFAVRPEGSVSTLKIQRTERGDSAVYLCASSLSGYEQFFGPGTRLTVL.

The chain is built from TRBV2 and TRBJ2-5; D uncertain. This CDR3 contains 14 residues. The germline V and J ends were trimmed by 7 bases and 0 bases, with 12 bases remaining between them. Germline V gene sequence: CDR1 SNHLY, CDR2 FYNNEI. CDR3 protein: CASKSQMYQETQYF. CDR3 sequence (DNA): TGTGCCAGCAAAAGCCAGATGTACCAAGAGACCCAGTACTTC.

This clonotype was picked up many times. The chain links TRBV19 to TRBJ1-2, with TRBD1 matching 7 bases. Germline lookup yields CDR1 LNHDA and CDR2 SQIVND (reference sequence). The J segment lost 7 bases and the V segment lost 9 bases, leaving 8 bases of the junction unmatched. The CDR3 covers 12 residues. CDR3 nucleotide sequence: TGTGCCAGCAAGGGGACAGCCGGTGGCTACACCTTC. Translated, it gives CASKGTAGGYTF.

The chain is built from TRBV15 and TRBJ2-1; no clear D. V was trimmed by 0 bases and J by 7 bases, leaving 7 bases between them. This CDR3 contains 13 residues. Germline V gene data show CDR1 as LNHNV and CDR2 as YYDKDF (reference sequence). The CDR3 is CATSRDYVNEQFF. The DNA of the CDR3 is TGTGCCACCAGCAGAGATTACGTGAATGAGCAGTTCTTC.

In this sample, this clonotype turned up many times. The chain recombines TRBV3-1 with TRBJ2-7, with D perhaps given as TRBD1 or TRBD2 (5 bases each). Germline V lookup: CDR1 LGHDT, CDR2 YNNKEL (reference sequence). Trimming took off 4 bases at V and 6 bases at J, with 16 bases between the two ends. CDR3 length equals 14 residues. The DNA for the CDR3 is TGTGCCAGCAGCCGGACGGGACCCGCGAGCGAGCAGTACTTC. Protein: CASSRTGPASEQYF.

This clonotype was seen ten or more times. The gene calls are TRBV12-3 or TRBV12-4 and TRBJ2-7; TRBD1 aligns across 8 bases. The V gene end was trimmed by 3 bases and the J gene end by 3 bases; junction bases not matched to a gene: 1. The CDR3 spans 13 residues. The DNA of the CDR3 is TGTGCCAGCAGTTTCACAGGGGGCTACGAGCAGTACTTC. Protein product: CASSFTGGYEQYF.

The chain carries TRBV30 and TRBJ2-6; D is ambiguous. Trimming took off 3 bases at V and 1 base at J, with 4 bases between the two ends. The CDR3 length is 13 residues. The V gene's germline CDR1 is GTSNPN and CDR2 SVGIG (reference sequence). The CDR3 loop reads CAWSRSGANVLTF. The DNA of the CDR3 is TGTGCCTGGAGCCGGTCTGGGGCCAACGTCCTGACTTTC.

In the case of this clonotype: This could be a read error, since a much larger clone is one nucleotide away. The chain is built from TRBV7-2 and TRBJ2-2; D is ambiguous. The V and J ends lost 5 bases and 4 bases respectively, with 17 bases between them. This CDR3 spans 16 amino acids. Germline values: CDR1 SGHTA, CDR2 FQGNSA. CDR3 sequence: CTSSTRSRESTGELFF. The CDR3, as DNA: TGTACCAGCAGCACCAGATCGCGAGAGAGCACCGGGGAGCTGTTTTTT.

There are many counts of this clonotype. V gene TRBV20-1 combines with J gene TRBJ2-5, with D unclear. CDR1 is DFQATT and CDR2 is SNEGSKA in the germline V gene (reference sequence). The CDR3 spans 12 residues. Trimming shortened V by 0 bases and J by 5 bases, and 7 bases separated the two germline ends. The DNA of the CDR3 is TGCAGTGCTAGAGACGATCGGGAGACCCAGTACTTC. It is translated as CSARDDRETQYF.

This clonotype was found many times. The gene calls are TRBV7-9 and TRBJ2-3, with TRBD2 identical over 7 bases. Per the germline V gene, CDR1 is SEHNR and CDR2 is FQNEAQ (reference sequence). This CDR3 has 16 amino acids. Trimming at V came to 5 bases and at J to 0 bases, leaving 8 bases not matched to a gene. The CDR3 spells CASSNTGTTSTDTQYF. Here the CDR3 DNA reads TGTGCCAGCAGCAATACCGGGACTACTAGCACAGATACGCAGTATTTT. Complete variable domain (other parts from reference TRBV7-9 and TRBJ2-3): DTGVSQNPRHKITKRGQNVTFRCDPISEHNRLYWYRQTLGQGPEFLTYFQNEAQLEKSRLLSDRFSAERPKGSFSTLEIQRTEQGDSAMYLCASSNTGTTSTDTQYFGPGTRLTVL.

The rearrangement uses TRBV2 and TRBJ2-2; no clear D gene. This CDR3 is 13 amino acids long. The V end was cut by 5 bases, the J end by 5 bases, with 9 bases between. The germline V gene encodes CDR1 SNHLY and CDR2 FYNNEI. CDR3 sequence (DNA): TGTGCCAGCAGTTTAGTAGTAACCGGGGAGCTGTTTTTT. This sequence encodes CASSLVVTGELFF.

The chain employs TRBV5-1 and TRBJ2-3; D gene ambiguous. CDR1 SGHRS and CDR2 YFSETQ come from the germline V gene. Trimming cost V 6 bases and J 2 bases, with 10 bases left between them. The CDR3 loop spans 13 amino acids. The CDR3 DNA reads as TGCGCCAGCAAAACCGACAACACAGATACGCAGTATTTT. Translation gives CASKTDNTDTQYF. Using reference TRBV5-1 and TRBJ2-3 for the parts outside the CDR3, the full variable domain is KAGVTQTPRYLIKTRGQQVTLSCSPISGHRSVSWYQQTPGQGLQFLFEYFSETQRNKGNFPGRFSGRQFSNSRSEMNVSTLELGDSALYLCASKTDNTDTQYFGPGTRLTVL.

This clonotype has at least ten counts. The V and J genes are TRBV7-2 and TRBJ2-1, with TRBD2 matching 11 bases. Trimming took 3 bases from V and 9 from J; bases not matched to a gene: 31. The germline gives CDR1 SGHTA, CDR2 FQGNSA. This CDR3 has 23 amino acids. The CDR3 region is CASSLPLTFGLAGLREIRREQFF. DNA of the CDR3: TGTGCCAGCAGCTTGCCACTTACCTTCGGACTAGCGGGCCTAAGGGAAATACGGCGTGAGCAGTTCTTC.